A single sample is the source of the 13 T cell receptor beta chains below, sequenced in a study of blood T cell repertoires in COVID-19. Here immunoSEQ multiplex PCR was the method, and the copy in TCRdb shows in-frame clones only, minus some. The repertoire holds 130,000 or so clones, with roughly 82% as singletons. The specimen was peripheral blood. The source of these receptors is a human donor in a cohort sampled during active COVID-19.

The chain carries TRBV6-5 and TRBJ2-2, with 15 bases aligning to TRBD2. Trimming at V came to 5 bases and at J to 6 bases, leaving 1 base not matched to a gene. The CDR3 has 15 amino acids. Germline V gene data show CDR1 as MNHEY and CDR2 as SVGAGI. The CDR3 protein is CASSRTSGGAGELFF. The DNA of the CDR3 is TGTGCCAGCAGTAGGACTAGCGGGGGGGCCGGGGAGCTGTTTTTT.

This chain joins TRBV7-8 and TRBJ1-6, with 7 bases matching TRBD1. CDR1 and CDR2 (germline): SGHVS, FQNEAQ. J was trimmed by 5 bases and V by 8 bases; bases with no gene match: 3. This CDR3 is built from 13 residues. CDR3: CASRDSHNSPLHF. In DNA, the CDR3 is TGTGCCAGCCGGGACAGCCATAATTCACCCCTCCACTTT.

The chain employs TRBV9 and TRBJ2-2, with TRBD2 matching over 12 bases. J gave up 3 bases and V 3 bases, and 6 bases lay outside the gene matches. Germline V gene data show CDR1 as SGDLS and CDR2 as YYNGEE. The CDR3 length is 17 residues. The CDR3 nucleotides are TGTGCCAGCAGCGGCCTAGCGGGGGGGCCGGACACCGGGGAGCTGTTTTTT. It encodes CASSGLAGGPDTGELFF.

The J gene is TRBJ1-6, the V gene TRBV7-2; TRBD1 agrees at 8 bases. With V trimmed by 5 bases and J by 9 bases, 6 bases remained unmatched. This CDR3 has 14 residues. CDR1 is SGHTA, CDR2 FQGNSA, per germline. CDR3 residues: CASSTQGASSPLHF. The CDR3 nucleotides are TGTGCCAGCAGCACCCAGGGGGCCAGTTCACCCCTCCACTTT.

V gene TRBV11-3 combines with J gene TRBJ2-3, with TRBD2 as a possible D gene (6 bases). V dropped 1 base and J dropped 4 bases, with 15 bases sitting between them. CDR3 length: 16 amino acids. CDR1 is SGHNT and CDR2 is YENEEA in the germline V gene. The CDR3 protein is CASSLVGGKLSDTQYF. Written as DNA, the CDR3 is TGTGCCAGCAGCTTAGTCGGAGGGAAACTCTCAGATACGCAGTATTTT. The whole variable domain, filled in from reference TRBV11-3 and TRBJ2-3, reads EAGVVQSPRYKIIEKKQPVAFWCNPISGHNTLYWYLQNLGQGPELLIRYENEEAVDDSQLPKDRFSAERLKGVDSTLKIQPAELGDSAVYLCASSLVGGKLSDTQYFGPGTRLTVL.

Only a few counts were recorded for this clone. The CDR3 nucleotides read TGTGCCAGCAGTGAGACACGGTCCTATAATTCACCCCTCCACTTT. Translation gives CASSETRSYNSPLHF. V is TRBV6-1 and J is TRBJ1-6; D gene ambiguous. Germline loops: CDR1 MNHNS, CDR2 SASEGT. The V and J ends lost 3 bases and 1 base respectively, with 7 bases between them. This CDR3 has 15 amino acids.

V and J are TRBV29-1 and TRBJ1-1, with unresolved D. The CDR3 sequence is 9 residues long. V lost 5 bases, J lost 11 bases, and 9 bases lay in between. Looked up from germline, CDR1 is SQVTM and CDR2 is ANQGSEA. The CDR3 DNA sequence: TGCAGCGTTCCCGAGGAGGCTTTCTTT. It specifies CSVPEEAFF.

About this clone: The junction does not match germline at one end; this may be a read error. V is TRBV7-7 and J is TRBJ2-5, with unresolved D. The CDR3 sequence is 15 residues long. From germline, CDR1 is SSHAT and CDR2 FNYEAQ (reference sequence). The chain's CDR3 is CASSFLPEARGTQYF. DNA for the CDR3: TGTGCTAGCAGCTTTCTCCCCGAGGCGCGAGGGACCCAGTACTTC.

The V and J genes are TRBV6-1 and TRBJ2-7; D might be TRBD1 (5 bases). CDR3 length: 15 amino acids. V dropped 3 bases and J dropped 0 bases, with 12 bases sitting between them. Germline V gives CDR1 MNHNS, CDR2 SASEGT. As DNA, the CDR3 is TGTGCCAGCAGTGACGGTCAGGGCCTCTCCTACGAGCAGTACTTC. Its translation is CASSDGQGLSYEQYF.

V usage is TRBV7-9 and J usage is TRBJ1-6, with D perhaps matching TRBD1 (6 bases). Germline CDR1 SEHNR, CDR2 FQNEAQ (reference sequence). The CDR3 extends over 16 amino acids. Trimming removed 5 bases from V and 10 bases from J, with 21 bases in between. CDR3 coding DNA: TGTGCCAGCAGCACTTCTACAGGGCAGGCGAGCTCACCCCTCCACTTT. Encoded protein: CASSTSTGQASSPLHF.

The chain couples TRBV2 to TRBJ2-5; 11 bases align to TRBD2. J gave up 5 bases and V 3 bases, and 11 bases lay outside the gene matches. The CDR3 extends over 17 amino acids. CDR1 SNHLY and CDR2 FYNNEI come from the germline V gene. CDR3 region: CASSDLAGGILGETQYF. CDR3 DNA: TGTGCCAGCAGTGACCTAGCGGGGGGTATACTTGGGGAGACCCAGTACTTC.

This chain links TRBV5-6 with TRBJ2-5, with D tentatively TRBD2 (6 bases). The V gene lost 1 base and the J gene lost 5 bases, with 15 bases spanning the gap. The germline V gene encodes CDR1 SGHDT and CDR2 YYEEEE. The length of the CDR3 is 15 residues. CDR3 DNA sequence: TGTGCCAGCAGCTTGTATGGGGGGTCCGCGGAGACCCAGTACTTC. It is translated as CASSLYGGSAETQYF. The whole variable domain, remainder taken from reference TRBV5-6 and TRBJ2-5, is DAGVTQSPTHLIKTRGQQVTLRCSPKSGHDTVSWYQQALGQGPQFIFQYYEEEERQRGNFPDRFSGHQFPNYSSELNVNALLLGDSALYLCASSLYGGSAETQYFGPGTRLLVL.

The chain's CDR3 is CASSRAGEFSNTQYF. As DNA, the CDR3 is TGTGCCAGCAGTAGAGCGGGGGAGTTTTCAAATACGCAGTATTTT. This sequence joins TRBV6-5 and TRBJ2-3; 8 nucleotides agree with TRBD2. The CDR3 spans 15 residues. CDR1 and CDR2 from the germline V gene are MNHEY and SVGAGI. J gave up 7 bases and V 5 bases, and 11 bases lay outside the gene matches.